A single sample gave rise to the 7 T cell receptor beta chains below, sequenced in a study of cytomegalovirus exposure and HLA in healthy donors. Using immunoSEQ multiplex PCR, the repertoire was profiled, and TCRdb retains in-frame clones only, with some absent. The sample has 180,000 or so clones; around 86% are singletons. Sequenced: PBMCs. The receptors derive from a man younger than 40 in good health and CMV-seropositive.

This sequence joins TRBV28 and TRBJ2-7; perhaps TRBD2 as D (6 bases). This CDR3 is 16 amino acids long. Germline-derived CDR1 and CDR2 are MDHEN and SYDVKM. V was pared by 6 bases and J by 0 bases, with 18 bases between. The chain's CDR3 is CASSLFRDSISYEQYF. As DNA, the CDR3 is TGTGCCAGCAGCCTTTTTCGGGACTCAATCTCCTACGAGCAGTACTTC.

The rearrangement uses TRBV5-6 and TRBJ2-7, with D possibly being TRBD2 (5 bases). Germline V gene sequence: CDR1 SGHDT, CDR2 YYEEEE. Trimming left V 7 bases short and J 5 bases short, with 25 bases between. This CDR3 region has 16 residues. This CDR3 reads CASSEVGSPRGNEQYF. DNA for the CDR3: TGTGCCAGCTCCGAAGTAGGGAGCCCAAGAGGCAACGAGCAGTACTTC.

This clone was seen a few times. The chain links TRBV6-1 to TRBJ2-2; D uncertain. The germline V gene encodes CDR1 MNHNS and CDR2 SASEGT. CDR3 size: 14 residues. Trimming left V 2 bases short and J 6 bases short, with 10 bases between. CDR3 sequence reads: CASSESNAAGELFF. The CDR3 nucleotides read TGTGCCAGCAGTGAAAGTAACGCGGCCGGGGAGCTGTTTTTT.

CDR3 loop: CASSLRQGNTEAFF. The CDR3, as DNA: TGCGCCAGCAGCCTACGACAGGGGAACACTGAAGCTTTCTTT. V is TRBV5-1 and J is TRBJ1-1, with TRBD1 matching over 7 bases. J gave up 1 base and V 4 bases, and 4 bases lay outside the gene matches. The germline V gene encodes CDR1 SGHRS and CDR2 YFSETQ. The length of the CDR3 is 14 residues.

There are a few counts of this clone. J is TRBJ2-7 and V is TRBV5-1; possible D gene TRBD2, 6 bases. Trimming took off 0 bases at V and 6 bases at J, with 10 bases between the two ends. This CDR3 has 13 amino acids. The V gene's germline CDR1 is SGHRS and CDR2 YFSETQ. CDR3 loop: CASSLAEGGEQYF. DNA for the CDR3: TGCGCCAGCAGCTTGGCCGAGGGAGGCGAGCAGTACTTC.

The chain carries TRBV6-5 and TRBJ2-1, with D perhaps matching TRBD1 (5 bases). The CDR3 contains 13 residues. Germline V CDR1 and CDR2: MNHEY, SVGAGI. Deletions cut 7 bases from V and 15 bases from J, with 22 bases between. The CDR3 bases are TGTGCCAGCAATTCGGTTGAAGGGGCCCAGCCGTTCTTC. Residues: CASNSVEGAQPFF.

This sequence joins TRBV9 and TRBJ2-7; 7 bases align to TRBD2. Germline CDR1 and CDR2: SGDLS and YYNGEE. J gave up 0 bases and V 0 bases, and 6 bases lay outside the gene matches. The CDR3 totals 16 residues. CDR3 sequence (DNA): TGTGCCAGCAGCGTAGAGGGGCTAGCGGCCTCCTACGAGCAGTACTTC. Its protein product is CASSVEGLAASYEQYF.